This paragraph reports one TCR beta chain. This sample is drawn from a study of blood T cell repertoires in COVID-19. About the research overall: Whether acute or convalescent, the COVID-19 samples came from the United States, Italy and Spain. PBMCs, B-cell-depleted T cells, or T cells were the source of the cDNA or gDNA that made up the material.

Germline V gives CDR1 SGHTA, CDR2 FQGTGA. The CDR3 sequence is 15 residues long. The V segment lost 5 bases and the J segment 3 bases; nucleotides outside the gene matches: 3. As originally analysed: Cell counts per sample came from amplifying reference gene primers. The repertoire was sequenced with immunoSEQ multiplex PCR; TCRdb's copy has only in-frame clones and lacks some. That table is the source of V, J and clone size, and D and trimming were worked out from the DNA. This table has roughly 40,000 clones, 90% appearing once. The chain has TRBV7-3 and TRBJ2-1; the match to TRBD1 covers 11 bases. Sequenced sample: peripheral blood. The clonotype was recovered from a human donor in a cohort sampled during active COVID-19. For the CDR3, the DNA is TGTGCCAGCAGCCCGGGACAGGGGGTCTACAATGAGCAGTTCTTC. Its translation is CASSPGQGVYNEQFF.